Presented here are 24 T cell receptor beta chains from one specimen sequenced in a study of shared clonotypes between healthy human individuals. The repertoire was sequenced with immunoSEQ multiplex PCR; TCRdb's copy has only in-frame clones and lacks some. The sample records over 950,000 clones, 60% to 85% being singletons. Sequenced: memory CD4+ T cells from PBMCs. The subset is: CD45RA-negative fraction. The receptors were gathered from a man younger than 35 in good health. Some clones in this sample may be carry-over from other donors' samples.

This clone appeared a few times. The genes are TRBV18 and TRBJ1-5; no clear D gene. V lost 4 bases and J lost 7, with 14 bases in between. The CDR3 is 14 residues long. The germline V gene encodes CDR1 KGHSH and CDR2 LQKENI. In DNA, the CDR3 is TGTGCCAGCTCACTCGAAAAGGGTTACCAGCCCCAGCATTTT. Translating it yields CASSLEKGYQPQHF.

The chain employs TRBV18 and TRBJ1-4, with a possible D match to TRBD1 (6 bases). V was pared by 1 base and J by 0 bases, with 9 bases between. CDR3 length: 16 amino acids. Germline V gene data show CDR1 as KGHSH and CDR2 as LQKENI. The CDR3 here is CASSPQQGTTNEKLFF. CDR3 sequence (DNA): TGTGCCAGCTCACCACAACAGGGTACAACTAATGAAAAACTGTTTTTT. Filled out from reference TRBV18 and TRBJ1-4, the complete variable domain reads NAGVMQNPRHLVRRRGQEARLRCSPMKGHSHVYWYRQLPEEGLKFMVYLQKENIIDESGMPKERFSAEFPKEGPSILRIQQVVRGDSAAYFCASSPQQGTTNEKLFFGSGTQLSVL.

The chain employs TRBV2 and TRBJ2-5; the D gene is possibly TRBD2 (5 bases). The CDR3 length is 14 residues. The germline gives CDR1 SNHLY, CDR2 FYNNEI. V lost 8 bases to trimming and J lost 2 bases, with 15 bases between them. The CDR3 here is CASVDSEYQETQYF. For the CDR3, the DNA is TGTGCCAGCGTCGATAGCGAGTATCAAGAGACCCAGTACTTC.

V usage is TRBV6-6 and J usage is TRBJ1-2, with D unclear. V was trimmed by 0 bases and J by 7 bases, leaving 6 bases between them. This CDR3 has 12 residues. Germline CDR1 MNHNY, CDR2 SVGAGI (reference sequence). The CDR3 DNA follows: TGTGCCAGCAGTTACTCATCATCTGGCTACACCTTC. Translating it yields CASSYSSSGYTF.

The chain employs TRBV28 and TRBJ1-1, with 7 bases that match TRBD1. With 6 bases clipped from V and 7 bases from J, the junction kept 5 bases outside the gene matches. The CDR3 totals 12 residues. The germline V gene has CDR1 MDHEN and CDR2 SYDVKM. DNA for the CDR3: TGTGCCAGCAGCCCCGGGACAGATGAAGCTTTCTTT. Translating it yields CASSPGTDEAFF.

This sequence joins TRBV4-3 and TRBJ2-7, with a weak D call TRBD2 (6 bases). Germline assignment: CDR1 LGHNA and CDR2 YSLEER. The CDR3 consists of 14 residues. Deletions cut 1 base from V and 5 bases from J, with 12 bases between. DNA of the CDR3: TGCGCCAGCAGCCAAGCCCTGGGCGGGAACGAGCAGTACTTC. Translation: CASSQALGGNEQYF.

The V gene is TRBV14, the J gene TRBJ1-1; maybe TRBD1 (6 bases). The V gene lost 4 bases and the J gene lost 10 bases, with 13 bases spanning the gap. The germline gives CDR1 SGHDN, CDR2 FVKESK. This CDR3 has 12 amino acids. CDR3 sequence: CASSLAGTTAFF. CDR3 nucleotide sequence: TGTGCCAGCAGCCTAGCAGGGACAACAGCTTTCTTT.

This clone was observed many times. The J gene is TRBJ1-1, the V gene TRBV5-1, with a tentative D call TRBD1 (5 bases). CDR1 SGHRS and CDR2 YFSETQ come from the germline V gene. V gave up 4 bases and J gave up 2 bases, with 18 bases separating them. The CDR3 contains 16 residues. The CDR3 protein is CASSRASGPRNTEAFF. DNA for the CDR3: TGCGCCAGCAGCCGAGCATCGGGACCGAGAAACACTGAAGCTTTCTTT.

J is TRBJ2-5 and V is TRBV29-1, with 8 positions matching TRBD1. The CDR3 loop spans 14 amino acids. The trim removed 6 bases at V and 5 bases at J, leaving 11 bases unmatched. CDR1 SQVTM and CDR2 ANQGSEA come from the germline V gene. The CDR3 sequence: CSVPGQGIRETQYF. The CDR3 DNA is TGCAGCGTCCCAGGACAGGGTATACGGGAGACCCAGTACTTC.

CDR3 residues: CASSLERGEAFF. The CDR3 nucleotides read TGTGCCAGCAGCTTAGAAAGGGGTGAAGCTTTCTTT. This chain connects TRBV7-9 to TRBJ1-1, with TRBD1 as a possible D gene (5 bases). Between the trimmed V and J ends, which lost 1 base and 7 bases, there was a span of 7 bases. CDR1 and CDR2 from the germline V gene are SEHNR and FQNEAQ (reference sequence). The CDR3 loop spans 12 amino acids.

The CDR3 DNA follows: TGTGCCAGCTCACCAGGGTTGCAGAACTTCTATGGCTACACCTTC. Amino acids: CASSPGLQNFYGYTF. This chain links TRBV18 with TRBJ1-2; D is ambiguous. Germline V gene lookup returns CDR1 KGHSH and CDR2 LQKENI. The CDR3 sequence is 15 residues long. The germline V and J ends were trimmed by 2 bases and 4 bases, with 14 bases remaining between them.

The chain has TRBV12-5 and TRBJ2-3; TRBD1 aligns across 7 bases. Germline CDR1 is LGHNT and CDR2 is FRNRAP. V shed 6 bases, J shed 1 base, and the junction held 4 bases outside the gene matches. CDR3 length: 14 amino acids. CDR3 coding DNA: TGTGCTAGTGGCAGTACAGGGGGCACAGATACGCAGTATTTT. Protein: CASGSTGGTDTQYF.

In its sample, this clone was seen once. V is TRBV7-9 and J is TRBJ1-4; 9 bases are shared with TRBD1. The germline V gene has CDR1 SEHNR and CDR2 FQNEAQ (reference sequence). V gave up 5 bases and J gave up 7 bases; unmatched junction bases: 5. The CDR3 runs to 14 residues. CDR3 DNA: TGTGCCAGCAGCCCCGGGACAGGGATTGAAAAACTGTTTTTT. It specifies CASSPGTGIEKLFF.

The chain employs TRBV29-1 and TRBJ2-3; 9 bases line up with TRBD1. Looked up from germline, CDR1 is SQVTM and CDR2 is ANQGSEA. The CDR3 has 16 residues. J lost 0 bases, V lost 3 bases, and 7 bases had no gene match. CDR3 sequence (DNA): TGCAGCGTTGATGGGGACAGGGCCACTAGCACAGATACGCAGTATTTT. Amino acids: CSVDGDRATSTDTQYF.

The chain couples TRBV29-1 to TRBJ1-6, with D possibly TRBD1 on 5 matching bases. The germline V and J ends were trimmed by 5 bases and 4 bases, with 12 bases remaining between them. There are 14 residues in the CDR3. Germline V gives CDR1 SQVTM, CDR2 ANQGSEA. Here the CDR3 reads CSVRDGTYNSPLHF. The CDR3 DNA reads as TGCAGCGTTCGGGACGGCACATATAATTCACCCCTCCACTTT.

The V and J genes are TRBV6-1 and TRBJ1-2, with D hard to call. Germline CDR1 is MNHNS and CDR2 is SASEGT. CDR3 length: 16 amino acids. Trimming cost V 2 bases and J 0 bases, with 13 bases left between them. In DNA, the CDR3 is TGTGCCAGCAGTGAAAGGATTTATGACCCTAACTATGGCTACACCTTC. This encodes CASSERIYDPNYGYTF.

This chain uses TRBV18 with TRBJ2-5; 10 nucleotides line up with TRBD2. The trim removed 6 bases at V and 5 bases at J, leaving 21 bases unmatched. Germline V gene data show CDR1 as KGHSH and CDR2 as LQKENI. The CDR3 is 19 amino acids. The CDR3: CASSLGTSAHLDPGETQYF. CDR3 sequence (DNA): TGTGCCAGCTCGCTTGGGACTAGCGCCCACCTGGACCCGGGGGAGACCCAGTACTTC.

The chain links TRBV28 to TRBJ2-1; 14 bases fit TRBD2. Per the germline V gene, CDR1 is MDHEN and CDR2 is SYDVKM. V was pared by 1 base and J by 12 bases, with 14 bases of the junction left unmatched. The CDR3 totals 18 residues. In nucleotides, the CDR3 is TGTGCCAGCAGTTTATCAGGGACTAGCGGGAGTTTCCCCATAGGGCAGTTCTTC. It codes for CASSLSGTSGSFPIGQFF.

J is TRBJ1-3 and V is TRBV15; D not certain. The CDR3 runs to 14 residues. V shed 0 bases and J shed 4 bases, with 7 bases lying between them. Germline V gene sequence: CDR1 LNHNV, CDR2 YYDKDF (reference sequence). The CDR3 DNA reads as TGTGCCACCAGCAGAGATAGGACCGGAAACACCATATATTTT. It codes for CATSRDRTGNTIYF. Variable domain in full (rest from reference TRBV15 and TRBJ1-3): DAMVIQNPRYQVTQFGKPVTLSCSQTLNHNVMYWYQQKSSQAPKLLFHYYDKDFNNEADTPDNFQSRRPNTSFCFLDIRSPGLGDTAMYLCATSRDRTGNTIYFGEGSWLTVV.

The chain joins TRBV19 to TRBJ2-7, with TRBD2 matching over 10 bases. The germline CDR1 and CDR2 sequences are LNHDA and SQIVND (reference sequence). This CDR3 is 16 amino acids long. The J segment lost 0 bases and the V segment lost 6 bases, leaving 8 bases of the junction unmatched. This CDR3 reads CASSQRPSGGSYEQYF. CDR3 DNA: TGTGCCAGTAGCCAACGACCTAGCGGGGGCTCCTACGAGCAGTACTTC.

V usage is TRBV18 and J usage is TRBJ1-3; possible D gene TRBD1, 5 bases. CDR3 length: 16 amino acids. In germline, CDR1 is KGHSH, CDR2 LQKENI. Trimming stripped 2 bases from V and 0 bases from J, with 11 bases between. The CDR3 DNA is TGTGCCAGCTCACCAAGGACAAGGAGCTCTGGAAACACCATATATTTT. This codes for CASSPRTRSSGNTIYF.

Many counts were recorded for this clone. The gene calls are TRBV30 and TRBJ2-7; D is tentatively TRBD1 or TRBD2 (5 bases each). This CDR3 region has 12 residues. The germline V gene has CDR1 GTSNPN and CDR2 SVGIG (reference sequence). V was trimmed by 8 bases and J by 7 bases, leaving 18 bases between them. The DNA of the CDR3 is TGTGCCCAGAGGCGAGGATGGGGGGAGCAGTACTTC. Protein sequence: CAQRRGWGEQYF.

The V and J genes are TRBV5-8 and TRBJ2-3; TRBD1 might be the D (6 bases). Trimming cost V 0 bases and J 3 bases, with 14 bases left between them. The germline V gene encodes CDR1 SGHTS and CDR2 YDEGEE. CDR3 length: 16 residues. The CDR3 is CASSLEGVPRTDTQYF. DNA for the CDR3: TGTGCCAGCAGCTTGGAGGGGGTCCCGCGAACAGATACGCAGTATTTT.

The chain couples TRBV7-8 to TRBJ2-5; 11 bases map to TRBD2. CDR1 and CDR2 from the germline V gene are SGHVS and FQNEAQ. The CDR3 is made up of 16 amino acids. V was pared by 3 bases and J by 4 bases, with 7 bases of the junction left unmatched. The CDR3 protein is CASSLSLAGVGETQYF. DNA for the CDR3: TGTGCCAGCAGCTTGTCACTAGCGGGAGTCGGAGAGACCCAGTACTTC. The complete variable domain, with remaining parts taken from reference TRBV7-8 and TRBJ2-5, reads GAGVSQSPRYKVAKRGQDVALRCDPISGHVSLFWYQQALGQGPEFLTYFQNEAQLDKSGLPSDRFFAERPEGSVSTLKIQRTQQEDSAVYLCASSLSLAGVGETQYFGPGTRLLVL.